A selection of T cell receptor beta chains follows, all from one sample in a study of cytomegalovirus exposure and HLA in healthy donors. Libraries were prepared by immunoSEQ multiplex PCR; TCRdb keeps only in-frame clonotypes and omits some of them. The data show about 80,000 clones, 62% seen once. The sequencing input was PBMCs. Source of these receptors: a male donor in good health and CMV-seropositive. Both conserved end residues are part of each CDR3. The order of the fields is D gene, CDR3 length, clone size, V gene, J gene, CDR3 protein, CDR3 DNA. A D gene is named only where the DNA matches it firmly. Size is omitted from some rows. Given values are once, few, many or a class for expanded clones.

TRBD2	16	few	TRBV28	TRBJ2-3	CASSTLGGASTDTQYF	TGTGCCAGCAGTACCCTCGGGGGGGCTAGCACAGATACGCAGTATTTT
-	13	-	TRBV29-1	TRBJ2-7	CSVGKRDSGEQYF	TGCAGCGTTGGAAAAAGGGACTCGGGCGAGCAGTACTTC
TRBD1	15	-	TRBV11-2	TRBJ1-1	CASSLSPGGDTEAFF	TGTGCCAGCAGCTTATCGCCAGGGGGCGACACTGAAGCTTTCTTT
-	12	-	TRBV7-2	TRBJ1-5	CASSFPNQPQHF	TGTGCCAGCAGCTTCCCAAATCAGCCCCAGCATTTT
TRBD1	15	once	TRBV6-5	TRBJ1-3	CASRHRDRAGNTIYF	TGTGCCAGCAGGCACCGGGACAGGGCTGGAAACACCATATATTTT
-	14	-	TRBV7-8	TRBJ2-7	CASSLASGTYEQYF	TGTGCCAGCAGCTTAGCGTCAGGGACCTACGAGCAGTACTTC
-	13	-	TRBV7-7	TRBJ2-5	CASSLEEEGTQYF	TGTGCCAGCAGCTTAGAGGAGGAGGGGACCCAGTACTTC
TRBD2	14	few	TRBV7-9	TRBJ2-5	CASSGRGGQETQYF	TGTGCCAGCAGCGGGAGGGGAGGACAAGAGACCCAGTACTTC
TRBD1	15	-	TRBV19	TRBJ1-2	CASSMLPGGHYGYTF	TGTGCCAGTAGTATGCTTCCAGGGGGACACTATGGCTACACCTTC
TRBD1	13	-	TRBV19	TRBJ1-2	CASRQGGNYGYTF	TGTGCCAGTCGACAGGGAGGTAACTATGGCTACACCTTC
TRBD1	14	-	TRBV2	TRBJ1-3	CASRGTGEGNTIYF	TGTGCCAGCAGGGGGACAGGTGAAGGAAACACCATATATTTT
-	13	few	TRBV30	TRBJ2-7	CAYSPRDSYEQYF	TGTGCCTACTCCCCCCGGGACTCCTACGAGCAGTACTTC
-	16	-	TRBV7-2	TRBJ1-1	CASSLYIGQYDYEAFF	TGTGCCAGCTCCCTCTATATCGGGCAATATGACTACGAAGCTTTCTTT
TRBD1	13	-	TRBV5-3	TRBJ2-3	CARSSGQGDTQYF	TGTGCCAGAAGTTCGGGACAGGGAGATACGCAGTATTTT
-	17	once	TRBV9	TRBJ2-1	CASSVGASDSQDREQFF	TGTGCCAGCAGCGTAGGGGCTAGCGACTCCCAAGACCGGGAGCAGTTCTTC
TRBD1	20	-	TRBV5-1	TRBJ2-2	CASSFSSLRDRFPRTGELFF	TGCGCCAGCAGCTTCTCGAGTCTTAGGGACAGGTTCCCAAGGACCGGGGAGCTGTTTTTT
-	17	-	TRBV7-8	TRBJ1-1	CASSGTGRGRMNTEAFF	TGTGCCAGCAGCGGGACTGGGCGGGGGAGAATGAACACTGAAGCTTTCTTT
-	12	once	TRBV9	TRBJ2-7	CASSEKDNEQYF	TGTGCCAGCAGCGAAAAGGACAACGAGCAGTACTTC
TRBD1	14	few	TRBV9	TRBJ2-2	CASSPGQGTGELFF	TGTGCCAGCAGCCCGGGACAGGGGACCGGGGAGCTGTTTTTT
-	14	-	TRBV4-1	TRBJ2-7	CASSQDSRIYEQYF	TGCGCCAGCAGCCAAGATTCGCGAATATACGAGCAGTACTTC
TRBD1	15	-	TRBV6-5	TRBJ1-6	CASSYGGGVVSPLHF	TGTGCCAGCAGTTACGGAGGGGGCGTGGTATCACCCCTCCACTTT
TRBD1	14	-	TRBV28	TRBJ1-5	CASSSGQGNQPQHF	TGTGCCAGCAGTTCCGGACAGGGGAATCAGCCCCAGCATTTT
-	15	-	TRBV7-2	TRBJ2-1	CASSPDRYKSNEQFF	TGTGCCAGCAGCCCCGACAGGTATAAAAGCAATGAGCAGTTCTTC
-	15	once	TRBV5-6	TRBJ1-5	CASSVSGVNNQPQHF	TGTGCCAGCAGCGTCTCAGGTGTTAACAATCAGCCCCAGCATTTT
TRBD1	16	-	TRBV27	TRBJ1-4	CASSLSLTGGLEKLFF	TGTGCCAGCAGTTTATCCCTGACAGGGGGTCTGGAAAAACTGTTTTTT
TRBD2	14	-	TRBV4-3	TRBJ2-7	CASSRGLANCEQYF	TGCGCCAGCAGCCGGGGACTAGCGAACTGCGAGCAGTACTTC
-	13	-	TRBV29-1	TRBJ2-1	CSAGPNGGDEQFF	TGCAGCGCGGGCCCCAATGGAGGGGATGAGCAGTTCTTC
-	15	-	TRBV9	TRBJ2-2	CPSSVGTAGTGELFF	TGTCCCAGCAGCGTAGGGACGGCGGGCACCGGGGAGCTGTTTTTT
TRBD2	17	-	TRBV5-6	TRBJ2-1	CASSSFLAGVSYNEQFF	TGTGCCAGCAGCTCCTTTCTAGCGGGAGTGTCCTACAATGAGCAGTTCTTC
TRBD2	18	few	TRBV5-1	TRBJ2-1	CASSLSGSGIVSYNEQFF	TGCGCCAGCAGCTTGAGTGGTAGCGGGATAGTCTCCTACAATGAGCAGTTCTTC
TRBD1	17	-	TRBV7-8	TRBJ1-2	CASSSSGTGGANYGYTF	TGTGCCAGCAGCTCATCCGGGACAGGGGGCGCAAACTATGGCTACACCTTC